The next 16 T cell receptor beta chains were all read from a single sample in a study of CD8 T cells in Susac syndrome. Random-hexamer reverse transcription was applied to 0.5 to 1 ug RNA. TCRdb re-derived calls from the immunoSEQ multiplex PCR reads in MiXCR, one entry per CDR3 protein. The sample has about 140,000 distinct CDR3 sequences; around 93% are singletons. Sequencing was done on a sample of CD4+ T cells from PBMCs. The receptors come from a human donor with Susac syndrome.

The chain uses TRBV3-1 and TRBJ1-4; D unclear. V lost 1 base and J 8 bases, leaving 8 bases between the germline ends. Germline V CDR1 and CDR2: LGHDT, YNNKEL (reference sequence). The CDR3 has 13 amino acids. This CDR3 reads CASSQVRTEKLFF. The CDR3 DNA follows: TGTGCCAGCAGCCAAGTCCGAACCGAAAAACTGTTTTTT.

The V call is TRBV4-2, the J call TRBJ2-5; possibly TRBD2 for D (6 bases). The germline V gene has CDR1 LGHNA and CDR2 YNFKEQ. Between the trimmed V and J ends, which lost 1 base and 4 bases, there was a span of 10 bases. The CDR3 has 14 residues. CDR3 nucleotides: TGTGCCAGCAGCCAAGCCGACGGGGGAGAGACCCAGTACTTC. Protein product: CASSQADGGETQYF.

This rearrangement joins TRBV5-1 to TRBJ2-3; no clear D. The V gene's germline CDR1 is SGHRS and CDR2 YFSETQ. This CDR3 has 12 residues. V shed 1 base and J shed 9 bases, with 9 bases lying between them. CDR3 region: CASSLKGGTQYF. The CDR3, as DNA: TGCGCCAGCAGCTTGAAAGGCGGCACGCAGTATTTT.

This chain links TRBV20-1 with TRBJ2-1; 12 bases agree with TRBD2. The CDR3 is 11 amino acids. CDR1 is DFQATT, CDR2 SNEGSKA, per germline (reference sequence). This CDR3 is CTSGRGNEQFF. CDR3 coding DNA: TGCACTAGCGGGAGGGGCAATGAGCAGTTCTTC.

The chain has TRBV5-1 and TRBJ1-2; a possible D gene is TRBD1 (5 bases). The CDR3 loop spans 14 amino acids. V lost 0 bases, J lost 8 bases, and 14 bases lay in between. Germline CDR1 SGHRS, CDR2 YFSETQ. CDR3 residues: CASSLGQKPWGYTF. Written as DNA, the CDR3 is TGCGCCAGCAGCTTGGGACAGAAACCCTGGGGCTACACCTTC. Full variable domain (remainder filled in from reference TRBV5-1 and TRBJ1-2): KAGVTQTPRYLIKTRGQQVTLSCSPISGHRSVSWYQQTPGQGLQFLFEYFSETQRNKGNFPGRFSGRQFSNSRSEMNVSTLELGDSALYLCASSLGQKPWGYTFGSGTRLTVV.

The V gene is TRBV7-2, the J gene TRBJ2-7; D is possibly TRBD2 (6 bases). This CDR3 spans 16 amino acids. Germline lookup yields CDR1 SGHTA and CDR2 FQGNSA. Trimming took off 5 bases at V and 0 bases at J, with 17 bases between the two ends. CDR3 residues: CASSARGRGSSYEQYF. The CDR3 DNA reads TGTGCCAGCAGCGCGCGCGGGCGGGGTAGCTCCTACGAGCAGTACTTC.

The CDR3 region has the DNA TGTGCCAGCAGCCAACGAAGGAACACTGAAGCTTTCTTT. As protein: CASSQRRNTEAFF. The chain couples TRBV6-6 to TRBJ1-1; D gene unclear. Looked up from germline, CDR1 is MNHNY and CDR2 is SVGAGI (reference sequence). The V gene lost 6 bases and the J gene lost 1 base, with 9 bases spanning the gap. The CDR3 is 13 amino acids.

The chain combines TRBV12-3 or TRBV12-4 with TRBJ2-5; D call uncertain. The length of the CDR3 is 14 residues. V was trimmed by 5 bases and J by 2 bases, leaving 12 bases between them. The CDR3 protein is CASSLATEQETQYF. The CDR3 DNA follows: TGTGCCAGCAGTCTGGCGACTGAACAAGAGACCCAGTACTTC.

This chain connects TRBV20-1 to TRBJ2-7, with TRBD2 matching 8 bases. The CDR3 runs to 16 residues. The germline CDR1 and CDR2 sequences are DFQATT and SNEGSKA (reference sequence). V was clipped by 3 bases and J by 2 bases; unmatched bases: 12. The CDR3 sequence: CSARDLLAATTYEQYF. The CDR3 DNA reads as TGCAGTGCTAGGGACCTACTAGCGGCCACCACCTACGAGCAGTACTTC.

The chain links TRBV4-2 to TRBJ2-1; D uncertain. The length of the CDR3 is 17 residues. The V and J ends lost 2 bases and 8 bases respectively, with 22 bases between them. The V gene's germline CDR1 is LGHNA and CDR2 YNFKEQ. In DNA, the CDR3 is TGTGCCAGCAGCCAAAGGGCCACCGATTCTGGTACGGATGAGCAGTTCTTC. Its translation is CASSQRATDSGTDEQFF.

This clonotype was observed once. CDR3 DNA sequence: TGTGCCAGCAGTTTGCCCGGGACCATTCGAAGGGAGACCCAGTACTTC. As protein: CASSLPGTIRRETQYF. V is TRBV28 and J is TRBJ2-5; D tentatively fits TRBD1 or TRBD2 (5 bases each). CDR3 length: 16 residues. Trimming took off 3 bases at V and 5 bases at J, with 19 bases between the two ends. Germline CDR1 is MDHEN and CDR2 is SYDVKM.

The chain uses TRBV13 and TRBJ2-7, with 9 nucleotides matching TRBD1. Germline-derived CDR1 and CDR2 are PRHDT and FYEKMQ (reference sequence). J gave up 2 bases and V 5 bases, and 10 bases lay outside the gene matches. This CDR3 spans 16 amino acids. The CDR3 sequence: CASSGGTGRSTYEQYF. In DNA form, the CDR3 reads TGTGCCAGCAGCGGCGGGACAGGGAGGTCCACCTACGAGCAGTACTTC.

The rearrangement links TRBV6-2 or TRBV6-3 to TRBJ1-1; 7 nucleotides align to TRBD1. Per germline, CDR1 MNHEY and CDR2 SVGEGT. V shed 0 bases and J 1 base; nucleotides not matched to a gene: 8. CDR3 size: 17 residues. CDR3 loop: CASSYSVQGVSNTEAFF. In DNA, the CDR3 is TGTGCCAGCAGTTACTCGGTCCAGGGGGTATCGAACACTGAAGCTTTCTTT.

The chain uses TRBV15 and TRBJ2-2; D is ambiguous. The V end was cut by 1 base, the J end by 3 bases, with 3 bases between. CDR1 and CDR2 (germline): LNHNV, YYDKDF (reference sequence). The CDR3 consists of 13 residues. The chain's CDR3 is CATSRVDTGELFF. The CDR3 DNA reads as TGTGCCACCAGCAGAGTTGACACCGGGGAGCTGTTTTTT.

The chain combines TRBV9 with TRBJ2-7, with TRBD1 as a possible D gene (6 bases). The CDR3 length is 15 residues. The V gene's germline CDR1 is SGDLS and CDR2 YYNGEE. Trimming cost V 0 bases and J 2 bases, with 12 bases left between them. The CDR3 reads CASSVDPSGAYEQYF. In DNA form, the CDR3 reads TGTGCCAGCAGCGTAGACCCTTCAGGGGCCTACGAGCAGTACTTC.

The chain couples TRBV27 to TRBJ1-5; D remains unclear. From germline, CDR1 is MNHEY and CDR2 SMNVEV (reference sequence). Trimming left V 6 bases short and J 3 bases short, with 15 bases between. The CDR3 loop spans 15 amino acids. The CDR3 nucleotides are TGTGCCAGCAGCCAGACGTGGCAGGTCAATCAGCCCCAGCATTTT. Its protein product is CASSQTWQVNQPQHF.